The T cell receptor beta chain described here comes from a study of T cells after yellow fever vaccination. Study-level results: Primary-vaccination clones mostly resurfaced post-booster (about 95% CD4, about 87% CD8).

The CDR3 sequence is 15 residues long. The trim removed 6 bases at V and 5 bases at J, leaving 9 bases unmatched. Germline V CDR1 and CDR2: LNHDA, SQIVND (reference sequence). This clonotype was counted many times. Its antigen is currently unknown. Researchers made TCR cDNA using 5'RACE template switching, and this step added a universal primer site and UMIs. TCRdb reanalysed the 5' RACE reads using MiXCR and keeps one entry per CDR3 protein. The profile shows 200,000 to 300,000 distinct CDR3 sequences, roughly 6.2% of them singletons. The V gene is TRBV19, the J gene TRBJ2-1; 8 positions agree with TRBD1. The sequence was collected from a man in his thirties or forties who received the YFV17D yellow fever vaccine. Sample: CD4+ T cells sorted from PBMCs, taken on the day of the yellow fever booster vaccination. The CDR3 DNA follows: TGTGCCAGTAGATGGGGGGACAGGCCCAACAATGAGCAGTTCTTC. Translation: CASRWGDRPNNEQFF.